The next 27 T cell receptor beta chains were all read from a single sample in a study of Ad26.COV2.S vaccination and SARS-CoV-2 variants. The assay was immunoSEQ multiplex PCR, and TCRdb's table has in-frame clones only and misses some. This sample has about 400,000 clones, with about 80% found just once. The treatment here: approximately 18 received Ad26.COV2.S at low or high dose, single or two shots; several received placebo; per-sample allocation not given. It was on day 63 after the first vaccine or placebo injection that samples were taken. Sample: peripheral blood, taken in a trial of Ad26.COV2.S vaccine versus placebo. The receptors stem from a person between 18 and 59 years old who received the Ad26.COV2.S COVID-19 vaccine or a placebo.

The chain is built from TRBV30 and TRBJ2-5; no firm D call. Germline V gene lookup returns CDR1 GTSNPN and CDR2 SVGIG (reference sequence). This CDR3 has 14 amino acids. V lost 3 bases and J lost 1, with 12 bases in between. Here the CDR3 DNA reads TGTGCCTGGAGCGGAGTTGGCGGCCAAGAGACCCAGTACTTC. Protein product: CAWSGVGGQETQYF. The full variable domain, its missing parts supplied by reference TRBV30 and TRBJ2-5, is SQTIHQWPATLVQPVGSPLSLECTVEGTSNPNLYWYRQAAGRGLQLLFYSVGIGQISSEVPQNLSASRPQDRQFILSSKKLLLSDSGFYLCAWSGVGGQETQYFGPGTRLLVL.

CDR3 sequence (DNA): TGTGCCAGCAGCTTAGTGCGGGGTTCCTCCTACGAGCAGTACTTC. It encodes CASSLVRGSSYEQYF. The chain combines TRBV11-2 with TRBJ2-7, with D possibly being TRBD2 (6 bases). The length of the CDR3 is 15 residues. V was pared by 1 base and J by 0 bases, with 10 bases between. CDR1 SGHAT and CDR2 FQNNGV come from the germline V gene.

The J gene is TRBJ2-3, the V gene TRBV9, with D perhaps TRBD2 (6 bases). The length of the CDR3 is 13 residues. Trimming pared 7 bases from V and 2 bases from J, leaving 11 bases between. Germline-derived CDR1 and CDR2 are SGDLS and YYNGEE. The CDR3 coding sequence is TGTGCCAGCGGAGGGCCATACACAGATACGCAGTATTTT. Amino acid sequence: CASGGPYTDTQYF.

The rearrangement joins TRBV6-5 to TRBJ2-1; 11 positions agree with TRBD2. The CDR3 is 14 amino acids. J gave up 8 bases and V 7 bases, and 7 bases lay outside the gene matches. Germline V gives CDR1 MNHEY, CDR2 SVGAGI. The CDR3 spells CASTPTSGIDEQFF. The CDR3 DNA follows: TGTGCCAGCACCCCGACTAGCGGGATCGATGAGCAGTTCTTC.

V is TRBV18 and J is TRBJ2-5; D may be TRBD1 (5 bases). The germline CDR1 and CDR2 sequences are KGHSH and LQKENI. This CDR3 contains 13 residues. Trimming removed 5 bases from V and 3 bases from J, with 10 bases in between. The CDR3 is CASSATEKETQYF. The DNA for the CDR3 is TGTGCCAGCTCAGCGACAGAGAAAGAGACCCAGTACTTC.

This chain uses TRBV2 with TRBJ1-1; the D gene is possibly TRBD1 (6 bases). The germline CDR1 and CDR2 sequences are SNHLY and FYNNEI. V lost 0 bases, J lost 5 bases, and 13 bases lay in between. The CDR3 is 15 amino acids. This chain's CDR3 is CASSEALPGATEAFF. The CDR3 coding sequence is TGTGCCAGCAGTGAAGCGCTTCCGGGGGCTACTGAAGCTTTCTTT.

This chain links TRBV6-1 with TRBJ1-6; D is unclear. Trimming shortened V by 0 bases and J by 7 bases, and 10 bases separated the two germline ends. This CDR3 is built from 15 residues. Per germline, CDR1 MNHNS and CDR2 SASEGT. As DNA, the CDR3 is TGTGCCAGCAGTGAAGCGGGAGACAAAAATTCACCCCTCCACTTT. Protein sequence: CASSEAGDKNSPLHF.

This clone was seen just once. V and J are TRBV5-1 and TRBJ2-7; D might be TRBD2 (6 bases). The V gene lost 0 bases and the J gene lost 4 bases, with 11 bases spanning the gap. CDR3 length: 14 residues. CDR1 is SGHRS and CDR2 is YFSETQ in the germline V gene. The CDR3 reads CASSLDMAGYEQYF. The CDR3, as DNA: TGCGCCAGCAGCTTGGATATGGCGGGATACGAGCAGTACTTC. Full variable domain (outside the CDR3, taken from reference TRBV5-1 and TRBJ2-7): KAGVTQTPRYLIKTRGQQVTLSCSPISGHRSVSWYQQTPGQGLQFLFEYFSETQRNKGNFPGRFSGRQFSNSRSEMNVSTLELGDSALYLCASSLDMAGYEQYFGPGTRLTVT.

The chain employs TRBV6-6 and TRBJ1-1; D is unresolved. The CDR3 has 14 amino acids. The germline gives CDR1 MNHNY, CDR2 SVGAGI (reference sequence). The ends were cut back, 7 bases at V and 3 bases at J, with 15 bases in the middle. The CDR3 region has the DNA TGTGCCAGCACCAAGGACCCCCCCGACACTGAAGCTTTCTTT. It encodes CASTKDPPDTEAFF.

The table lists this clone with a few counts. V usage is TRBV27 and J usage is TRBJ2-1; D possibly matches TRBD1 or TRBD2 (7 bases each). CDR1 and CDR2 (germline): MNHEY, SMNVEV (reference sequence). The CDR3 runs to 15 residues. V was clipped by 5 bases and J by 2 bases, with 13 bases between them. The CDR3 is CASSAGGLPYNEQFF. CDR3 nucleotide sequence: TGTGCCAGCAGTGCAGGGGGACTACCCTACAATGAGCAGTTCTTC.

This clone was seen ten or more times. The chain employs TRBV2 and TRBJ1-5, with TRBD1 as a possible D gene (6 bases). This CDR3 is built from 15 residues. CDR1 SNHLY and CDR2 FYNNEI come from the germline V gene. V dropped 5 bases and J dropped 3 bases, with 14 bases sitting between them. The CDR3, as DNA: TGTGCCAGCAGTCAACAGGGACTCCCCAATCAGCCCCAGCATTTT. Translation: CASSQQGLPNQPQHF.

The chain carries TRBV10-3 and TRBJ2-2, with D perhaps TRBD1 (5 bases). The V end was cut by 4 bases, the J end by 0 bases, with 6 bases between. Germline values: CDR1 ENHRY, CDR2 SYGVKD. CDR3 length: 14 residues. CDR3 amino acids: CAISAGPNTGELFF. DNA of the CDR3: TGTGCCATCAGTGCAGGGCCGAACACCGGGGAGCTGTTTTTT.

The V call is TRBV18, the J call TRBJ2-7; TRBD1 or TRBD2 may be the D gene (5 bases each). This CDR3 has 14 amino acids. CDR1 and CDR2 from the germline V gene are KGHSH and LQKENI. V was cut by 3 bases and J by 2 bases, with 11 bases left in between. CDR3 nucleotide sequence: TGTGCCAGCTCACCGGGGACCACGACCTACGAGCAGTACTTC. Translating it yields CASSPGTTTYEQYF.

V is TRBV7-9 and J is TRBJ1-2, with D uncertain. The CDR3 has 15 amino acids. V was shortened by 4 bases and J by 4 bases, with 16 bases between the two germline ends. Germline-derived CDR1 and CDR2 are SEHNR and FQNEAQ (reference sequence). CDR3 DNA sequence: TGTGCCAGCAGCTACCCCGGTGGTCAGATCTATGGCTACACCTTC. Its protein is CASSYPGGQIYGYTF.

This chain uses TRBV7-2 with TRBJ1-5; D not resolved. CDR1 SGHTA and CDR2 FQGNSA come from the germline V gene. The V and J ends lost 2 bases and 8 bases respectively, with 7 bases between them. CDR3 length: 12 amino acids. The CDR3 here is CASSLFPEPQHF. The CDR3 bases are TGTGCCAGCAGCTTATTTCCTGAGCCCCAGCATTTT.

The chain is built from TRBV11-2 and TRBJ2-1, with TRBD2 identical over 7 bases. CDR1 is SGHAT and CDR2 is FQNNGV in the germline V gene. This CDR3 is 13 amino acids long. After removal of 6 bases from V and 2 bases from J, the junction contained 1 base not matched to a gene. CDR3 nucleotides: TGTGCCAGCAGGGGAGGGACCTACAATGAGCAGTTCTTC. Translation: CASRGGTYNEQFF.

The chain is built from TRBV11-3 and TRBJ2-7; D remains ambiguous. The CDR3 length is 13 residues. V was clipped by 5 bases and J by 4 bases, with 12 bases between them. The germline CDR1 and CDR2 sequences are SGHNT and YENEEA. The CDR3 protein is CASSQGGLYEQYF. Here the CDR3 DNA reads TGTGCCAGCAGCCAAGGCGGCTTATACGAGCAGTACTTC.

The chain employs TRBV7-3 and TRBJ2-5; 8 nucleotides match TRBD1. CDR1 and CDR2 (germline): SGHTA, FQGTGA. V shed 2 bases and J 4 bases; nucleotides not matched to a gene: 6. This CDR3 has 15 amino acids. The CDR3 DNA is TGTGCCAGCAGCTTACAGGGGGCGATTGGAGAGACCCAGTACTTC. Encoded protein: CASSLQGAIGETQYF.

This clone turned up a few times. This sample includes further DNA sequences coding for the same CDR3. The gene calls are TRBV9 and TRBJ2-7, with 7 bases matching TRBD2. V was pared by 0 bases and J by 4 bases, with 4 bases of the junction left unmatched. The V gene's germline CDR1 is SGDLS and CDR2 YYNGEE. This CDR3 is 14 amino acids long. The CDR3 bases are TGTGCCAGCAGCGTAGCTGGGAGGGATTACGAGCAGTACTTC. It is translated as CASSVAGRDYEQYF.

The gene calls are TRBV6-5 and TRBJ1-2; 8 positions match TRBD1. Germline V gives CDR1 MNHEY, CDR2 SVGAGI. The CDR3 has 15 amino acids. With V trimmed by 0 bases and J by 7 bases, 7 bases remained unmatched. The CDR3 sequence is CASSYSGRGRSGYTF. The CDR3 DNA is TGTGCCAGCAGTTACTCGGGCAGGGGGCGGAGTGGCTACACCTTC.

The chain links TRBV5-1 to TRBJ1-1; D is unclear. The CDR3 consists of 15 residues. Trimming took off 5 bases at V and 1 base at J, with 15 bases between the two ends. CDR1 SGHRS and CDR2 YFSETQ come from the germline V gene. The CDR3 DNA is TGCGCCAGCAGAAGATTGGAGACCCCGAACACTGAAGCTTTCTTT. It encodes CASRRLETPNTEAFF.

J is TRBJ1-1 and V is TRBV7-9; no definite D call. The CDR3 is 16 residues long. Trimming shortened V by 7 bases and J by 4 bases, and 22 bases separated the two germline ends. CDR1 is SEHNR and CDR2 is FQNEAQ in the germline V gene (reference sequence). CDR3 residues: CASTLGESMGGTEAFF. CDR3 nucleotide sequence: TGTGCCAGCACCCTTGGGGAATCTATGGGTGGCACTGAAGCTTTCTTT.

The chain joins TRBV5-1 to TRBJ2-1; 8 positions agree with TRBD2. The CDR3 totals 15 residues. After removal of 7 bases from V and 4 bases from J, the junction contained 10 bases not matched to a gene. Germline V gives CDR1 SGHRS, CDR2 YFSETQ. CDR3 coding DNA: TGCGCCAGCTGGGGCAGCGGGAGTGGATACAATGAGCAGTTCTTC. Its protein product is CASWGSGSGYNEQFF.

This clone has only a few counts. The chain links TRBV12-3 or TRBV12-4 to TRBJ1-5; D perhaps matches TRBD1 (5 bases). The CDR3 runs to 13 residues. Trimming shortened V by 5 bases and J by 7 bases, and 12 bases separated the two germline ends. CDR3 loop: CASSRADTQPQHF. CDR3 in DNA: TGTGCCAGCAGTCGAGCGGACACCCAGCCCCAGCATTTT.

V is TRBV19 and J is TRBJ2-7, with D maybe TRBD1 (6 bases). The V and J ends lost 3 bases and 6 bases respectively, with 27 bases between them. The CDR3 is 18 amino acids. Germline V gene lookup returns CDR1 LNHDA and CDR2 SQIVND (reference sequence). The CDR3: CASSIPRISGIEGVEQYF. The CDR3 DNA is TGTGCCAGTAGTATCCCTCGTATATCGGGGATAGAGGGGGTCGAGCAGTACTTC.

The rearrangement uses TRBV28 and TRBJ1-3; possible D gene TRBD1, 5 bases. Trimming took 5 bases from V and 1 from J, leaving 21 bases between them. The CDR3 totals 18 residues. Germline CDR1 is MDHEN and CDR2 is SYDVKM. The CDR3 reads CASSLPGLGVESGNTIYF. CDR3 bases: TGTGCCAGCAGTCTACCGGGCCTGGGGGTGGAGTCTGGAAACACCATATATTTT.

This chain uses TRBV6-2 or TRBV6-3 with TRBJ1-2, with D possibly TRBD1 on 5 matching bases. There are 14 residues in the CDR3. Germline CDR1 and CDR2: MNHEY and SVGEGT. Deletions cut 4 bases from V and 4 bases from J, with 13 bases between. CDR3 bases: TGTGCCAGCAGTTGGCGACAGAATAGCTATGGCTACACCTTC. This encodes CASSWRQNSYGYTF.